This paragraph covers one TCR beta chain sequence. This specimen belongs to a study of blood T cells in healthy people across ages. For the study at large: In model experiments, template switching was able to capture about one barcoded beta molecule for every two T cells that were present.

Primers used in a second PCR of roughly 7 to 12 cycles were a sample-barcoded 5' primer and a J-beta primer mix. Tagging of each cDNA molecule was performed by a template-switch adaptor with 12 random nucleotides. Individual samples furnished no less than 2.5 million CDR3-containing paired-end reads apiece. Using its own MiXCR run on the 5' RACE reads, TCRdb lists one record per CDR3 protein. The sample lists around 2 million distinct CDR3 sequences, roughly 43% occurring once. This CDR3 region has 13 residues. The germline V gene has CDR1 MNHEY and CDR2 SVGAGI. V was pared by 5 bases and J by 4 bases, with 9 bases between. Per-sample PBMC isolation yielded at least 7 million cells.

What was sequenced was blood. The chain links TRBV6-5 to TRBJ1-5; D remains ambiguous. This receptor was identified in a human donor in good health. The CDR3 spells CASSGLVNQPQHF. The CDR3 bases are TGTGCCAGCAGTGGGCTCGTGAATCAGCCCCAGCATTTT.